This TCR beta chain was sequenced during a study of beta chain features in type 1 diabetes (dated by TCRdb to the late 2010s). Regarding the study in general: Patients and healthy donors did not differ in mean age, gender distribution, total cell number or subset yield. A total of roughly 100 million sorted cells were examined across all samples, and the number of cells per subset was strongly correlated with RNA yield. The study compared TCRB repertoires of sorted circulating CD4+ T cell subsets between recently diagnosed type 1 diabetes patients and matched healthy donors. Naive and central memory subsets were obtained from all 30 or so donors, but regulatory and stem cell-like memory subsets were isolated from only 8 patients and roughly eight healthy donors. Study-wide conclusions, independent of this receptor: HLA sub-analyses involved small numbers of individuals, so any influence of HLA type on TCRB rearrangement remained unresolved. Because cDNA was sequenced instead of genomic DNA, activated cells with high expression could be over-represented, although the groups did not differ in activation or CD3 levels. PCR might favor shorter templates, but patient and control samples were amplified and corrected together, so any skew would affect both groups equally. Type 1 diabetes patients showed a moderate but significant shortening of TCRB CDR3 length in all four CD4+ subsets. Naive, central memory and regulatory TCRB repertoires appeared more similar among patients than among healthy donors. At VDJ recombination sites, type 1 diabetes patients had fewer insertions and more deleted nucleotides, which implies abnormalities in thymic rearrangement.

A single peripheral blood draw of about 120 mL on average was collected from each donor into heparinised tubes. Using a panel that included CD45RO, CCR7, CD25, CD127, CD95 and CD27, naive, central memory, regulatory and stem cell-like memory CD4+ T cells were sorted on a BD FACSAria II. Every sorted population had a purity above 95%. PBMCs were isolated immediately by Lymphoprep density gradient centrifugation and stained directly without culture. To minimize batch effects, samples were stained and sorted in pairs, one healthy donor with one patient per experiment. The High Capacity cDNA Reverse Transcription Kit was used to reverse transcribe all of the isolated RNA, meaning that expressed TCRB transcripts were what got sequenced. Deep immunoSEQ sequencing was performed on naive, central memory and regulatory T cell samples, with an average of approximately 4 million total reads per sample. After sorted cells were lysed in RLT buffer, RNA was extracted with DNase-treated RNeasy Micro or Mini kits, with the choice depending on cell number. To prevent cross-contamination, each cell subset was processed individually, whereas patient and healthy donor samples were processed jointly. The immunoSEQ multiplex PCR was used to amplify TCRB sequences from cDNA, generating 87-bp fragments that spanned the CDR3 region. Sequencing of the amplicons was done on the Illumina HiSeq platform. For the original study's pipeline: Synthetic template baselines were used to correct PCR bias computationally, reads within Hamming distance 2 were collapsed together, and singletons that could not be merged were discarded. Reads were aligned against IMGT to assign V, D and J genes, CDR3 length and insertions or deletions at six rearrangement sites. Within each subset, clonotype counts were normalized to sorted cell number, and only after that were true diversity and Gini coefficients computed with the tcR R package. The overlap coefficient, calculated on TCRB nucleotide sequences, was used to quantify repertoire sharing. Out-of-frame TCRB sequences from naive cells were analyzed to stand in for the pre-selection repertoire. TCRdb carries this immuneACCESS record with in-frame sequences only. Its versions omit some clonotypes, under half of them owing to an unresolved V gene in the studies checked, with the rest unexplained. V, J and clone size reflect that table, while D and trimming were determined from the DNA. This sample is represented by about 340,000 clones; approximately 12% of them were singletons. The ten largest make up around 0.016% of the sample.

A word on this clone: No antigen is known for it. Per-base qualities were not stored, and no clone one base away is much larger.

According to the germline V gene, CDR1 reads SGHAT and CDR2 reads FQNNGV. V is cut by 3 bases and J by 6 bases, and the space between the germline ends is 9 bases. The CDR3 runs 12 residues from the cysteine to the valine. The read is trimmed to its CDR3 DNA, 36 bases read in frame from base 1. Material for sequencing was naive CD4+ T cells from blood. Reading the label with the study, this specimen's cell subset or site is: true naive CD4+ T cells. The chain is assembled from TRBV11-2 and TRBJ2-7, with no D gene named confidently. This TCR was sampled from a woman between 18 and 29 years old with type 1 diabetes. The CDR3 protein: CASSFLQSEQYV. The DNA sequence is TGTGCCAGCAGCTTCTTACAGTCCGAGCAGTACGTC.